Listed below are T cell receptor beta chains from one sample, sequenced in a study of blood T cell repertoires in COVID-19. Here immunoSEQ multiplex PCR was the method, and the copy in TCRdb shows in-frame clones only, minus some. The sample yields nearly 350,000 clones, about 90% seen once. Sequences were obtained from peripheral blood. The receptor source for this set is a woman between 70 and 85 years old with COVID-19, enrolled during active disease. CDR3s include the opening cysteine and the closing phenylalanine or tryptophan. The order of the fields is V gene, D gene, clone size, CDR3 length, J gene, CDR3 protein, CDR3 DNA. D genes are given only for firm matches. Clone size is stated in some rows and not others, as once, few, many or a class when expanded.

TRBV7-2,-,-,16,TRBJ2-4,CASSPGQNLAKNIQYF,TGTGCCAGCAGCCCGGGACAAAACTTAGCCAAAAACATTCAGTACTTC
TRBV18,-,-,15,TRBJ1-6,CASSPSGPHNSPLHF,TGTGCCAGCTCACCAAGCGGACCGCATAATTCACCCCTCCACTTT
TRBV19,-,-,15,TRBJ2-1,CASSPNQGGVNEQFF,TGTGCCAGTAGCCCTAACCAAGGGGGGGTCAATGAGCAGTTCTTC
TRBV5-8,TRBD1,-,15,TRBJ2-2,CASSPRGRGTGELFF,TGTGCCAGCAGCCCGAGGGGGCGCGGTACCGGGGAGCTGTTTTTT
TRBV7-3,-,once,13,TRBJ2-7,CASSPPGSYEQYF,TGTGCCAGCAGCCCCCCCGGGTCCTACGAGCAGTACTTC
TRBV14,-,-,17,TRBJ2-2,CASSQDLGVGATGELFF,TGTGCCAGCAGCCAAGACCTCGGAGTAGGGGCTACCGGGGAGCTGTTTTTT
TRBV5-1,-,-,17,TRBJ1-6,CASSFQGLGTYNSPLHF,TGCGCCAGCAGCTTTCAGGGACTAGGGACCTATAATTCACCCCTCCACTTT
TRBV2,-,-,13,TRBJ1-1,CASRRVWNTEAFF,TGTGCCAGCAGGAGGGTATGGAACACTGAAGCTTTCTTT
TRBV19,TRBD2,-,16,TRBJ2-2,CASSIPGGANTGELFF,TGTGCCAGTAGTATTCCGGGGGGTGCGAACACCGGGGAGCTGTTTTTT
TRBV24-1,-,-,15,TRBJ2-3,CATSPRGYHTDTQYF,TGTGCCACCAGCCCTCGGGGTTATCATACAGATACGCAGTATTTT
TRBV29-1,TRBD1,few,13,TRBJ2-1,CSVGRDRYNEQFF,TGCAGCGTTGGCCGGGACAGATATAACGAGCAGTTCTTC
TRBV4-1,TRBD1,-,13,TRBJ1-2,CASRGQGQSGYTF,TGCGCCAGCAGGGGACAGGGACAATCCGGCTACACCTTC
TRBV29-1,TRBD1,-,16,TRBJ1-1,CSVHRLDRVKKTEAFF,TGCAGCGTTCACAGATTGGACAGGGTCAAGAAAACTGAAGCTTTCTTT
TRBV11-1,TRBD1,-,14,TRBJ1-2,CASSSRGRMDGYTF,TGTGCCAGCAGCTCCAGGGGGCGCATGGATGGCTACACCTTC
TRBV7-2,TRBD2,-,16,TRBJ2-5,CASSLGLAGGLGTQYF,TGTGCCAGCAGCCTCGGACTAGCGGGGGGGCTTGGGACCCAGTACTTC
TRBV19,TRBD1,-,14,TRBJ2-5,CASSSLNRGETQYF,TGTGCCAGTAGTAGCCTCAACAGGGGTGAGACCCAGTACTTC
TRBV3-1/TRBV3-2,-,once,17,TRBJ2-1,CASSQAGGPSSYNEQFF,TGTGCCAGCAGCCAAGCGGGGGGCCCCAGCTCCTACAATGAGCAGTTCTTC
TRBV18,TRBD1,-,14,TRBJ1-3,CASSQQGAGNTIYF,TGTGCCAGCTCACAACAGGGGGCTGGAAACACCATATATTTT
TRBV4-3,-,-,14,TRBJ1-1,CASSPGVMNTEAFF,TGCGCCAGCAGTCCCGGGGTCATGAACACTGAAGCTTTCTTT
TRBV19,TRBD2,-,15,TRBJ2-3,CASSPYGTSADTQYF,TGTGCCAGTAGTCCGTACGGGACTAGCGCAGATACGCAGTATTTT
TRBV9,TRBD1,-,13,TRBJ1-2,CASRTGESYGYTF,TGTGCCAGCAGGACAGGGGAGAGCTATGGCTACACCTTC
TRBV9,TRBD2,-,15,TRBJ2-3,CASSTGGGSTDTQYF,TGTGCCAGCAGCACCGGCGGGGGAAGCACAGATACGCAGTATTTT
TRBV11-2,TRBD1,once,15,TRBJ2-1,CASSQRQGAYNEQFF,TGTGCCAGCAGCCAAAGACAGGGGGCTTACAATGAGCAGTTCTTC
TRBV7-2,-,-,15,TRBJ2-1,CASSLGRGGYNEQFF,TGTGCCAGCAGCTTAGGCAGGGGCGGGTACAATGAGCAGTTCTTC
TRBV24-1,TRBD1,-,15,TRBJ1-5,CATSSPGQGNQPQHF,TGTGCCACCAGCTCCCCGGGACAGGGTAATCAGCCCCAGCATTTT
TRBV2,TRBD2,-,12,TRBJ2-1,CASGGDYNEQFF,TGTGCCAGCGGGGGGGACTACAATGAGCAGTTCTTC
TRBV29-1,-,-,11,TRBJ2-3,CSARYTDTQYF,TGCAGCGCCAGGTACACAGATACGCAGTATTTT
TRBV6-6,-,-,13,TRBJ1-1,CASSYSNTGPGFF,TGTGCCAGCAGTTACTCGAATACAGGTCCGGGTTTCTTT
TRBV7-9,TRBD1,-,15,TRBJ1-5,CASSRQGAPGQPQHF,TGTGCCAGCAGCCGACAGGGGGCTCCTGGCCAGCCCCAGCATTTT
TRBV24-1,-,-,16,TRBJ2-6,CATSVGGPLGANVLTF,TGTGCCACCAGTGTGGGGGGGCCTCTTGGGGCCAACGTCCTGACTTTC
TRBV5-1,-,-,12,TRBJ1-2,CASSPTQDSYTF,TGCGCCAGCAGCCCGACACAGGATAGCTACACCTTC
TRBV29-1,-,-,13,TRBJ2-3,CSVERGAGDTQYF,TGCAGCGTTGAACGGGGGGCCGGAGATACGCAGTATTTT
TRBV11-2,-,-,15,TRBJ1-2,CASRKVGGSDYGYTF,TGTGCCAGCAGAAAAGTAGGGGGTTCGGACTATGGCTACACCTTC
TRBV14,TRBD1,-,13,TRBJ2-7,CASTDRGLGEQYF,TGTGCCAGCACCGACAGGGGGCTGGGAGAGCAGTACTTC
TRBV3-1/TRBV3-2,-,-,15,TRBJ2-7,CASSHTPGQGHEQYF,TGTGCCAGCAGCCACACCCCGGGACAAGGTCACGAGCAGTACTTC
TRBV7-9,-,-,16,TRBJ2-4,CASSPRSGLAKNIQYF,TGTGCCAGCAGCCCCCGGAGCGGTTTAGCCAAAAACATTCAGTACTTC